This T cell receptor (beta chain) was captured by sequencing in a study of blood T cell repertoires in COVID-19. The wider study: Material from acute and convalescent COVID-19 was sourced from the United States, Italy and Spain. T cells, B-cell-depleted T cells, or PBMCs provided the cDNA or gDNA that served as material.

V was clipped by 2 bases and J by 8 bases, with 12 bases between them. Germline-derived CDR1 and CDR2 are LGHDT and YNNKEL (reference sequence). The CDR3 is made up of 14 amino acids. The table lists this clone with a count of one. In the original analysis: Amplification of reference gene primers was used by the study to estimate nucleated cell counts. Data came from immunoSEQ multiplex PCR; TCRdb stores just in-frame clones and leaves some out. V and J calls plus clone size are reproduced from that table; the DNA served to infer D and trimming. This table has tens of thousands of clones, 80% appearing once.

The chain is built from TRBV3-1 (or the pseudogene TRBV3-2) and TRBJ1-4, with D unclear. The receptor was derived from a human donor in a cohort sampled during active COVID-19. Sample: peripheral blood. Here the CDR3 DNA reads TGTGCCAGCAGCCAATGGCAGGAAGTCGAAAAACTGTTTTTT. Translating gives CASSQWQEVEKLFF.